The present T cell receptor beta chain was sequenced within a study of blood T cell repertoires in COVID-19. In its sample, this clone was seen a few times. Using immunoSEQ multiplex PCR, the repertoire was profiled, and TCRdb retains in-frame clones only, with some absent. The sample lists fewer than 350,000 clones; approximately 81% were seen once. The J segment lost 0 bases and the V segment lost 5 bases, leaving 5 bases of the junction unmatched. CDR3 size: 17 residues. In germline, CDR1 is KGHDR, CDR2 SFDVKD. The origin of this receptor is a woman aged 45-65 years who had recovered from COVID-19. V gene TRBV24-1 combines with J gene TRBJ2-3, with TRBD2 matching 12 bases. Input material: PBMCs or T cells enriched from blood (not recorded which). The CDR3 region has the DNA TGTGCCACCAGTGGCCGCACTAGCGGGAGGAGCACAGATACGCAGTATTTT. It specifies CATSGRTSGRSTDTQYF.